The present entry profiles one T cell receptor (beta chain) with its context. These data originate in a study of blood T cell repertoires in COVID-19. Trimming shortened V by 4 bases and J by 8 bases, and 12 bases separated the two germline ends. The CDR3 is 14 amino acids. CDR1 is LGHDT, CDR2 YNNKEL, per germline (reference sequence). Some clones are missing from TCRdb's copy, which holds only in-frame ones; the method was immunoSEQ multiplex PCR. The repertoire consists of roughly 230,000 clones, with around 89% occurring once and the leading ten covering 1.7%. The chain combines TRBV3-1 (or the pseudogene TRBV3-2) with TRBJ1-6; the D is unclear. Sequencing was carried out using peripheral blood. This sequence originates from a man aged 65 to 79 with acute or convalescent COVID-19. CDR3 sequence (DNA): TGTGCCAGCAGCCGCAGCGGGTACGATTCACCCCTCCACTTT. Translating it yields CASSRSGYDSPLHF.